What follows are 20 T cell receptor beta chains derived from one specimen sequenced in a study of blood T cell repertoires in COVID-19. Repertoires were generated with immunoSEQ multiplex PCR, while TCRdb's copy carries only in-frame clones and drops some. The sample lists 100,000 to 150,000 clones, around 85% occurring once. The specimen sequenced was peripheral blood. Receptors originate from a woman older than 75 with COVID-19, enrolled during active disease.

The chain employs TRBV7-8 and TRBJ1-3; a possible D gene is TRBD1 (6 bases). From germline, CDR1 is SGHVS and CDR2 FQNEAQ. The CDR3 has 17 residues. Trimming stripped 0 bases from V and 0 bases from J, with 12 bases between. DNA of the CDR3: TGTGCCAGCAGCTTAGCCACAGGGCTGGTCTCTGGAAACACCATATATTTT. Its protein is CASSLATGLVSGNTIYF.

This clone was seen a single time. The chain joins TRBV5-4 to TRBJ1-6; TRBD1 might be the D (6 bases). V lost 4 bases and J lost 9, with 8 bases in between. CDR1 and CDR2 (germline): SGHNT, YYREEE (reference sequence). This CDR3 spans 12 amino acids. CDR3 loop: CASSPGVSPLHF. Written as DNA, the CDR3 is TGTGCCAGCAGCCCAGGGGTTTCACCCCTCCACTTT. Combining the CDR3 with reference TRBV5-4 and TRBJ1-6 gives the whole variable domain ETGVTQSPTHLIKTRGQQVTLRCSSQSGHNTVSWYQQALGQGPQFIFQYYREEENGRGNFPPRFSGLQFPNYSSELNVNALELDDSALYLCASSPGVSPLHFGNGTRLTVT.

The J gene is TRBJ2-2, the V gene TRBV3-1 (or the pseudogene TRBV3-2), with 14 bases matching TRBD2. This CDR3 is 17 amino acids long. V lost 3 bases to trimming and J lost 5 bases; unmatched junction nucleotides: 5. CDR1 is LGHDT and CDR2 is YNNKEL in the germline V gene (reference sequence). The CDR3 coding sequence is TGTGCCAGCAGCCAGGGACTAGCGGGAGTAGTGACCGGGGAGCTGTTTTTT. Encoded protein: CASSQGLAGVVTGELFF.

The chain has TRBV6-2 or TRBV6-3 and TRBJ1-1, with D perhaps matching TRBD1 (6 bases). CDR1 is MNHEY, CDR2 SVGEGT, per germline. Trimming removed 5 bases from V and 1 base from J, with 11 bases in between. The CDR3 is 14 residues long. The CDR3 loop is CASSTGIQNTEAFF. The CDR3 region has the DNA TGTGCCAGCAGTACAGGGATACAGAACACTGAAGCTTTCTTT.

The gene calls are TRBV11-3 and TRBJ1-1; D might be TRBD1 (5 bases). Trimming removed 5 bases from V and 4 bases from J, with 14 bases in between. The CDR3 sequence is 14 residues long. Germline CDR1 reads SGHNT; CDR2 reads YENEEA. This CDR3 is CASSTGTPGTEAFF. As DNA, the CDR3 is TGTGCCAGCAGCACAGGAACTCCGGGCACTGAAGCTTTCTTT.

V and J are TRBV7-9 and TRBJ1-1; D is uncertain. The V end lost 5 bases, the J end lost 4 bases, and 14 bases lay between the germline ends. This CDR3 comprises 14 residues. Germline values: CDR1 SEHNR, CDR2 FQNEAQ (reference sequence). DNA of the CDR3: TGTGCCAGCAGCGGGCCCTCGGGGAGCACTGAAGCTTTCTTT. It translates to CASSGPSGSTEAFF. Variable domain in full (rest from reference TRBV7-9 and TRBJ1-1): DTGVSQNPRHKITKRGQNVTFRCDPISEHNRLYWYRQTLGQGPEFLTYFQNEAQLEKSRLLSDRFSAERPKGSFSTLEIQRTEQGDSAMYLCASSGPSGSTEAFFGQGTRLTVV.

This sequence joins TRBV7-6 and TRBJ2-5; TRBD1 matches 8 bases. The length of the CDR3 is 14 residues. With 3 bases clipped from V and 4 bases from J, the junction kept 4 bases outside the gene matches. Germline CDR1 is SGHVS and CDR2 is FNYEAQ. The CDR3 nucleotides read TGTGCCAGCAGCTTCCAGACAGGGGTAGAGACCCAGTACTTC. Translation: CASSFQTGVETQYF.

This clone was seen just once. The chain combines TRBV12-3 or TRBV12-4 with TRBJ1-2; D unclear. Trimming removed 2 bases at V and 5 bases at J, with 6 bases between. The CDR3 is 12 residues long. The CDR3 nucleotides read TGTGCCAGCAGTTTACGCGGGTATGGCTACACCTTC. Amino acid sequence: CASSLRGYGYTF.

The chain is built from TRBV28 and TRBJ2-5, with 8 bases matching TRBD1. There are 13 residues in the CDR3. The germline V gene encodes CDR1 MDHEN and CDR2 SYDVKM. The J segment lost 3 bases and the V segment lost 6 bases, leaving 3 bases of the junction unmatched. Written as DNA, the CDR3 is TGTGCCAGCAGCCAGGGGGCCGAAGAGACCCAGTACTTC. The encoded protein is CASSQGAEETQYF.

This clone was picked up one time. The V call is TRBV4-1, the J call TRBJ2-2; 9 bases fit TRBD1. This CDR3 is built from 15 residues. V dropped 4 bases and J dropped 3; count of bases not matched to a gene: 3. Germline assignment: CDR1 MGHRA and CDR2 YSYEKL. CDR3 residues: CASSLRDRDTGELFF. CDR3 nucleotide sequence: TGCGCCAGCAGCCTCCGGGACAGGGACACCGGGGAGCTGTTTTTT.

The chain combines TRBV6-5 with TRBJ2-2; D remains ambiguous. CDR3 length equals 15 residues. Germline loops: CDR1 MNHEY, CDR2 SVGAGI. The V gene lost 8 bases and the J gene lost 3 bases, with 16 bases spanning the gap. CDR3 DNA sequence: TGTGCCAGCTATTCCCCCTTTGCGGACACCGGGGAGCTGTTTTTT. Translated: CASYSPFADTGELFF.

In its sample, this clone was seen a few times. The CDR3 is CASSSRPQTGQRDSPLHF. In DNA, the CDR3 is TGCGCCAGCAGCTCAAGGCCCCAGACGGGACAGAGGGATTCACCCCTCCACTTT. This chain joins TRBV5-1 and TRBJ1-6, with 7 positions matching TRBD1. The CDR3 runs to 18 residues. CDR1 and CDR2 (germline): SGHRS, YFSETQ. The junction had 17 bases not matched to a gene; V was cut back by 3 bases and J by 8 bases.

The V gene is TRBV27, the J gene TRBJ2-1, with 11 bases identical to TRBD2. Trimming cost V 5 bases and J 6 bases; bases outside gene matches: 12. The CDR3 is 17 amino acids. Germline V gives CDR1 MNHEY, CDR2 SMNVEV (reference sequence). The CDR3: CASSGTSGRAGVNEQFF. DNA of the CDR3: TGTGCCAGCAGTGGAACTAGCGGGAGAGCTGGGGTCAATGAGCAGTTCTTC.

In this sample, this clone turned up a few times. The chain links TRBV3-1 (or the pseudogene TRBV3-2) to TRBJ2-1, with no clear D. V lost 1 base, J lost 5 bases, and 9 bases lay in between. CDR3 length equals 14 residues. Looked up from germline, CDR1 is LGHDT and CDR2 is YNNKEL (reference sequence). Here the CDR3 DNA reads TGTGCCAGCAGCCAAGGCCTAGTTGACAATGAGCAGTTCTTC. Protein product: CASSQGLVDNEQFF.

This clone has just a few counts. This sequence joins TRBV19 and TRBJ2-2, with unresolved D. This CDR3 contains 15 residues. Trimming took 0 bases from V and 6 from J, leaving 11 bases between them. Germline CDR1 reads LNHDA; CDR2 reads SQIVND (reference sequence). The CDR3 DNA follows: TGTGCCAGTAGTATAGATCGGGTTGGTGCCGGGGAGCTGTTTTTT. It is translated as CASSIDRVGAGELFF.

V is TRBV28 and J is TRBJ1-2; 8 bases align to TRBD1. The trim removed 5 bases at V and 2 bases at J, leaving 7 bases unmatched. This CDR3 comprises 15 residues. Germline loops: CDR1 MDHEN, CDR2 SYDVKM. CDR3 DNA: TGTGCCAGCAGTGCCTCGGACAGGGTGAACTATGGCTACACCTTC. Translation: CASSASDRVNYGYTF.

The rearrangement links TRBV11-3 to TRBJ2-7, with TRBD2 identical over 13 bases. The CDR3 totals 19 residues. V shed 1 base, J shed 2 bases, and the junction held 11 bases outside the gene matches. Per germline, CDR1 SGHNT and CDR2 YENEEA. The CDR3 protein is CASSLVWWTSGRTPYEQYF. The CDR3 DNA follows: TGTGCCAGCAGCTTAGTGTGGTGGACTAGCGGGAGAACTCCCTACGAGCAGTACTTC.

The chain employs TRBV4-1 and TRBJ1-1, with D perhaps matching TRBD1 (5 bases). Germline CDR1 MGHRA, CDR2 YSYEKL. CDR3 length: 15 residues. Trimming removed 0 bases from V and 5 bases from J, with 13 bases in between. CDR3 nucleotides: TGCGCCAGCAGCCAAGAGGAGACAGTCCCGACTGAAGCTTTCTTT. Translated, it gives CASSQEETVPTEAFF.

Here the CDR3 reads CASSLLTSSQYF. The CDR3 DNA reads as TGTGCCAGCAGCCTCCTGACTAGTAGTCAGTACTTC. V is TRBV6-6 and J is TRBJ2-4; D possibly corresponds to TRBD2 (6 bases). CDR1 and CDR2 (germline): MNHNY, SVGAGI (reference sequence). The V gene lost 6 bases and the J gene lost 12 bases, with 15 bases spanning the gap. CDR3 length equals 12 residues.

This chain uses TRBV9 with TRBJ2-1; TRBD2 agrees at 10 bases. The length of the CDR3 is 16 residues. In germline, CDR1 is SGDLS, CDR2 YYNGEE. V was pared by 0 bases and J by 9 bases, with 9 bases of the junction left unmatched. CDR3 coding DNA: TGTGCCAGCAGCGTAGCTCCAAGCGGGAGGGGCGCTGAGCAGTTCTTC. Its protein is CASSVAPSGRGAEQFF. Filled out from reference TRBV9 and TRBJ2-1, the complete variable domain reads DSGVTQTPKHLITATGQRVTLRCSPRSGDLSVYWYQQSLDQGLQFLIQYYNGEERAKGNILERFSAQQFPDLHSELNLSSLELGDSALYFCASSVAPSGRGAEQFFGPGTRLTVL.